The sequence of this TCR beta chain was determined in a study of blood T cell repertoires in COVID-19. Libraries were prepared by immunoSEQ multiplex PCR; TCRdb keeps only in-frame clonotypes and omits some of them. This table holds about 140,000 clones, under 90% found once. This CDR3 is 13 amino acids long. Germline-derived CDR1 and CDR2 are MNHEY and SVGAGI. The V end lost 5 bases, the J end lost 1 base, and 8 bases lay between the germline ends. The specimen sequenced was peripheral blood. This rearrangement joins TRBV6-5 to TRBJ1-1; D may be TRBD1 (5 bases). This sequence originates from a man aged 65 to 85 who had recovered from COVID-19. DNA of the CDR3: TGTGCCAGCAGTCTTGACAGGAACACTGAAGCTTTCTTT. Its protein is CASSLDRNTEAFF.